This T cell receptor (beta chain) originates from a study of T-cell reconstitution after alpha-beta-depleted transplantation in children. Unique molecular identifiers were incorporated when the TCRbeta library was constructed. TCRdb independently ran MiXCR on the PCR reads; one entry per CDR3 protein. The sample holds about 310,000 distinct CDR3 sequences, more than 20% seen once. This clonotype has a handful of counts. This CDR3 is built from 11 residues. V was trimmed by 5 bases and J by 5 bases, leaving 4 bases between them. Germline V gene sequence: CDR1 SGDLS, CDR2 YYNGEE. The specimen comprised PBMCs, mostly from graft donor cells, sampled 180 days after TCRalphabeta/CD19-depleted stem cell transplant. The chain joins TRBV9 to TRBJ2-2; D gene uncertain. The sequence was obtained from a male patient younger than 18 who had a stem cell transplant for acute lymphoblastic leukemia, so the T cells may come from the graft donor. The CDR3 nucleotides read TGTGCCAGCAGTGCAACCGGGGAGCTGTTTTTT. It is translated as CASSATGELFF.